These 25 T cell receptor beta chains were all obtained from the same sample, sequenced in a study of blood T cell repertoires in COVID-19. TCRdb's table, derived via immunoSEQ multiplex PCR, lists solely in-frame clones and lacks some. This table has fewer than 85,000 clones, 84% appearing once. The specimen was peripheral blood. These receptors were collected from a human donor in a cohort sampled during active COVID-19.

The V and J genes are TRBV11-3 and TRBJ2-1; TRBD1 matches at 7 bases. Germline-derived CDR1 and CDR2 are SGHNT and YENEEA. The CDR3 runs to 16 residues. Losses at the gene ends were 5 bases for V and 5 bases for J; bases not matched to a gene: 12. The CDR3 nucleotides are TGTGCCAGCAGCCCTCGGAGCCGGGACAGCGACAATGAGCAGTTCTTC. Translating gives CASSPRSRDSDNEQFF.

CDR3 loop: CASSPLPSMETQYF. CDR3 bases: TGTGCCAGCTCACCCCTCCCTAGCATGGAGACCCAGTACTTC. The chain recombines TRBV18 with TRBJ2-5; a possible D gene is TRBD2 (5 bases). Trimming removed 3 bases from V and 5 bases from J, with 13 bases in between. Germline V lookup: CDR1 KGHSH, CDR2 LQKENI. CDR3 length: 14 amino acids.

In DNA form, the CDR3 reads TGTGCCAGCAGCCAGGAAGGACCAGCGGGGGGATACAATGAGCAGTTCTTC. Residues: CASSQEGPAGGYNEQFF. This chain links TRBV4-2 with TRBJ2-1, with 9 positions matching TRBD2. Germline V gene lookup returns CDR1 LGHNA and CDR2 YNFKEQ. Trimming at V came to 3 bases and at J to 4 bases, leaving 10 bases not matched to a gene. The CDR3 length is 17 residues.

The CDR3 nucleotides read TGTGCCAGCAGCGACGGACAGGGGGCCTACGAGCAGTACTTC. Its protein product is CASSDGQGAYEQYF. The chain uses TRBV5-4 and TRBJ2-7; 10 bases match TRBD1. The CDR3 sequence is 14 residues long. Germline-derived CDR1 and CDR2 are SGHNT and YYREEE (reference sequence). The J segment lost 2 bases and the V segment lost 4 bases, leaving 3 bases of the junction unmatched.

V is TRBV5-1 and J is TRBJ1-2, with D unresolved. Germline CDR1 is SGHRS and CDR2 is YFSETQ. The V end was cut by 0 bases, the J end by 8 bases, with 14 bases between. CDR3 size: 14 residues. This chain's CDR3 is CASSLAQQPGGYTF. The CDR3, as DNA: TGCGCCAGCAGCTTGGCCCAACAGCCTGGGGGCTACACCTTC.

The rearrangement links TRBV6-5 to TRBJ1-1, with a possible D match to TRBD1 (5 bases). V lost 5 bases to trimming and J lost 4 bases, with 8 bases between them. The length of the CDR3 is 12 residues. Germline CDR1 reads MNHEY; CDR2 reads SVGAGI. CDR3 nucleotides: TGTGCCAGCAGTCGCGGGGCCACTGAAGCTTTCTTT. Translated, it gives CASSRGATEAFF.

CDR3 DNA: TGTGCCAGCAGCGTAAAAGCAGCGAGCTCCTACGAGCAGTACTTC. This sequence encodes CASSVKAASSYEQYF. The chain joins TRBV9 to TRBJ2-7; D call uncertain. Trimming stripped 1 base from V and 0 bases from J, with 11 bases between. The CDR3 length is 15 residues. Germline V gives CDR1 SGDLS, CDR2 YYNGEE.

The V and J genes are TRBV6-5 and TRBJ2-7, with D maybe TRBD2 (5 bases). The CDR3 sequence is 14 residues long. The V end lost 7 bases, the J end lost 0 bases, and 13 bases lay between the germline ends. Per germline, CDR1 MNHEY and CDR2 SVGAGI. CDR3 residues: CASTGLKSSYEQYF. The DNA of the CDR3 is TGTGCCAGCACCGGACTCAAGAGCTCCTACGAGCAGTACTTC.

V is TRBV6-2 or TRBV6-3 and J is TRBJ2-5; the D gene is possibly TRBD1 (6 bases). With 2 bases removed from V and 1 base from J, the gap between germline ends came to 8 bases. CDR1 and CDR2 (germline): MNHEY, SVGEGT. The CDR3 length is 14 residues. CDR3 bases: TGTGCCAGCAGTTACGGGGGCTCCCAAGAGACCCAGTACTTC. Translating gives CASSYGGSQETQYF.

The CDR3: CASSYGGGRAFF. DNA of the CDR3: TGTGCCAGCAGTTACGGTGGCGGGAGGGCTTTCTTT. This chain connects TRBV6-5 to TRBJ1-1; D is unresolved. Trimming removed 2 bases from V and 11 bases from J, with 12 bases in between. This CDR3 spans 12 amino acids. The germline gives CDR1 MNHEY, CDR2 SVGAGI.

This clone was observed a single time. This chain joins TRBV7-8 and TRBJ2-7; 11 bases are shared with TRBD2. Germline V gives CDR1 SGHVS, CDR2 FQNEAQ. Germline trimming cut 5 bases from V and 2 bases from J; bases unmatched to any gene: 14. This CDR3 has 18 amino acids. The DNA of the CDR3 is TGTGCCAGCAGCGCGGGACTGGAGATAGCGGGGGGGACCTACGAGCAGTACTTC. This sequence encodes CASSAGLEIAGGTYEQYF.

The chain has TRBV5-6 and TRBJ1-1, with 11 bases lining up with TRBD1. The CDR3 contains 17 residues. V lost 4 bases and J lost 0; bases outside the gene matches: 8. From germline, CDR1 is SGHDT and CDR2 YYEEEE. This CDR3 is CASSAGTGGFLNTEAFF. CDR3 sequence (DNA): TGTGCCAGCAGCGCCGGGACAGGGGGATTCCTGAACACTGAAGCTTTCTTT.

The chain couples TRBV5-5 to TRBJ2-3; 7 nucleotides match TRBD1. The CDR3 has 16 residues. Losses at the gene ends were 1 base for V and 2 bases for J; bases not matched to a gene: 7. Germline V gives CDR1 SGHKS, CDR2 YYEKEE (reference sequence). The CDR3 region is CASSLWQGDITDTQYF. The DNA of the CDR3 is TGTGCCAGCAGCTTGTGGCAGGGGGACATCACAGATACGCAGTATTTT.

The CDR3 DNA sequence: TGTGCCAGCAGCTTAGAGGGCAGGGGGCTAGACGAGCAGTACTTC. Protein product: CASSLEGRGLDEQYF. The rearrangement links TRBV13 to TRBJ2-7; 8 bases line up with TRBD1. With V trimmed by 1 base and J by 5 bases, 7 bases remained unmatched. CDR1 and CDR2 (germline): PRHDT, FYEKMQ (reference sequence). This CDR3 is built from 15 residues.

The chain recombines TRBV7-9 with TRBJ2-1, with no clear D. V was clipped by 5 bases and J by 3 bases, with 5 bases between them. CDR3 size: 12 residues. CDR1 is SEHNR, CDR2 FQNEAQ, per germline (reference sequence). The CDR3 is CASSRGYNEQFF. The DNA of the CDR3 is TGTGCCAGCAGCCGAGGCTACAATGAGCAGTTCTTC.

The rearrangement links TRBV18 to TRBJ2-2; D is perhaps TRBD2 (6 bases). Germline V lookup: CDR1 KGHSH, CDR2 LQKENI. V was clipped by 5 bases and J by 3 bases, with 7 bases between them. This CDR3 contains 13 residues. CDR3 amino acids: CASSGGDTGELFF. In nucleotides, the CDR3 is TGTGCCAGCTCAGGAGGGGACACCGGGGAGCTGTTTTTT.

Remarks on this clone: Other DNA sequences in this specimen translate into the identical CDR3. The CDR3 region has the DNA TGTGCCAGCAGTTACTCGGTCCAGGACTACGAGCAGTACTTC. This gives the protein CASSYSVQDYEQYF. J is TRBJ2-7 and V is TRBV6-5; D ambiguous. Germline CDR1 MNHEY, CDR2 SVGAGI. V was cut by 0 bases and J by 3 bases, with 9 bases left in between. This CDR3 contains 14 residues.

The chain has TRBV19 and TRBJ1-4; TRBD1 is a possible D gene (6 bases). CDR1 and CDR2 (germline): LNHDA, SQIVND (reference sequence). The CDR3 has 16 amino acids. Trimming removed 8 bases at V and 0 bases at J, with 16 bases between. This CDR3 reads CASLQRGSPTNEKLFF. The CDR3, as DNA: TGTGCCAGTCTTCAGAGGGGGAGTCCAACTAATGAAAAACTGTTTTTT.

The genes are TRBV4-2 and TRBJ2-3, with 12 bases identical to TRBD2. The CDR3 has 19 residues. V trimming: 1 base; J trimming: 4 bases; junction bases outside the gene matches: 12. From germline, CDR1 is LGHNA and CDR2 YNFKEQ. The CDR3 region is CASSQATMLAGGLADTQYF. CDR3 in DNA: TGTGCCAGCAGCCAAGCGACGATGCTAGCGGGGGGGCTGGCAGATACGCAGTATTTT.

The CDR3, as DNA: TGCGCCAGCAGCTTTAGGGACAGTCCCACCGGGGAGCTGTTTTTT. Translation: CASSFRDSPTGELFF. The chain has TRBV5-1 and TRBJ2-2; 7 positions match TRBD1. V trimming: 2 bases; J trimming: 4 bases; junction bases outside the gene matches: 5. The CDR3 runs 15 residues. Germline CDR1 and CDR2: SGHRS and YFSETQ. The full variable domain, in which reference TRBV5-1 and TRBJ2-2 provide the parts outside the CDR3, is KAGVTQTPRYLIKTRGQQVTLSCSPISGHRSVSWYQQTPGQGLQFLFEYFSETQRNKGNFPGRFSGRQFSNSRSEMNVSTLELGDSALYLCASSFRDSPTGELFFGEGSRLTVL.

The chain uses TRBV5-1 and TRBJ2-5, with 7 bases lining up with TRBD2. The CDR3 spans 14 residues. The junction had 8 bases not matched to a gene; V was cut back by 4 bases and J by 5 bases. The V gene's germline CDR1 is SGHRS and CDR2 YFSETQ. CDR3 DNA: TGCGCCAGCAGCGACGGACTAGAGGCTGAGACCCAGTACTTC. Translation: CASSDGLEAETQYF.

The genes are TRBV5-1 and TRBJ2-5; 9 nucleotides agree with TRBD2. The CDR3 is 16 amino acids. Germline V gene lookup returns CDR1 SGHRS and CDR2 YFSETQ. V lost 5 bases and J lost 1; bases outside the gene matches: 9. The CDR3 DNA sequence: TGCGCCAGCAGATCCGGGACTAGCCTGACCCAAGAGACCCAGTACTTC. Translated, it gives CASRSGTSLTQETQYF.

CDR3: CASSPPNRVNEQFF. DNA of the CDR3: TGTGCCAGCTCACCACCGAACAGGGTGAATGAGCAGTTCTTC. The chain couples TRBV18 to TRBJ2-1, with D possibly TRBD1 on 6 matching bases. The germline V gene encodes CDR1 KGHSH and CDR2 LQKENI. The ends were cut back, 0 bases at V and 7 bases at J, with 10 bases in the middle. This CDR3 comprises 14 residues.

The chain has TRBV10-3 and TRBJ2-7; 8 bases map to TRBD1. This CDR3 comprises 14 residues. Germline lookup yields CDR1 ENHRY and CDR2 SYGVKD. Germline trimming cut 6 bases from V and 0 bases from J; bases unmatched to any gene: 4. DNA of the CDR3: TGTGCCATCAGGGGACAGGCGGACTCCTACGAGCAGTACTTC. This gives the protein CAIRGQADSYEQYF.

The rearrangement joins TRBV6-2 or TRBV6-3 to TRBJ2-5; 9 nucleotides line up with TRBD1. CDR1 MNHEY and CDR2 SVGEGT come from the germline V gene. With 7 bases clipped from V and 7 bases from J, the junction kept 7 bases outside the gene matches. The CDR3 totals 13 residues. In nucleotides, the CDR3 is TGTGCCAGCATCCCCGGACAGGGGTTGACCCAGTACTTC. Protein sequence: CASIPGQGLTQYF.